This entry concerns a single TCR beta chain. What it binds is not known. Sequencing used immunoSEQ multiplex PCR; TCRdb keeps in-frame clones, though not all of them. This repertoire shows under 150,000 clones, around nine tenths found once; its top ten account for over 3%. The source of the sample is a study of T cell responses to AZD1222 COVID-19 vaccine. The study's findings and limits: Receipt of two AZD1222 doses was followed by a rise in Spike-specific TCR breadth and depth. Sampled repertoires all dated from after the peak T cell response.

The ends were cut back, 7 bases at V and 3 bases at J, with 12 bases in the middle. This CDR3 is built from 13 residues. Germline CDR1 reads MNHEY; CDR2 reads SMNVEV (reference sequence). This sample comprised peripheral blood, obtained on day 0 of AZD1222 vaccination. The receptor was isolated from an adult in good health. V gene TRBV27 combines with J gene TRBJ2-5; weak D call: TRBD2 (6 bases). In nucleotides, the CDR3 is TGTGCCAGCAAAAAGGCGGGGAAAGAGACCCAGTACTTC. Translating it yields CASKKAGKETQYF.